This passage covers 10 T cell receptor beta chains from one sample sequenced in a study of blood T cell repertoires in COVID-19. Sequenced by immunoSEQ multiplex PCR; TCRdb stores in-frame clones only, minus some. This sample has 200,000 to 300,000 clones, with around 90% found just once. The specimen sequenced was peripheral blood. The source is a person aged 18 to 29 with COVID-19, enrolled during active disease.

This chain joins TRBV4-3 and TRBJ2-7, with a possible D match to TRBD2 (6 bases). Trimming took off 0 bases at V and 6 bases at J, with 15 bases between the two ends. Germline-derived CDR1 and CDR2 are LGHNA and YSLEER. The CDR3 loop spans 15 amino acids. This chain's CDR3 is CASSQEETRGAEQYF. For the CDR3, the DNA is TGCGCCAGCAGCCAAGAGGAGACTAGAGGGGCCGAGCAGTACTTC.

The chain uses TRBV9 and TRBJ1-1, with D possibly matching TRBD1 (5 bases). The CDR3 length is 14 residues. Germline CDR1 SGDLS, CDR2 YYNGEE. V was cut by 0 bases and J by 4 bases, with 10 bases left in between. The CDR3: CASSVAQGSTEAFF. Written as DNA, the CDR3 is TGTGCCAGCAGCGTAGCTCAGGGTAGCACTGAAGCTTTCTTT.

The rearrangement joins TRBV30 to TRBJ2-2; no reliable D call. The CDR3 covers 14 residues. Germline assignment: CDR1 GTSNPN and CDR2 SVGIG (reference sequence). Trimming cost V 5 bases and J 0 bases, with 10 bases left between them. Here the CDR3 reads CAWFGGANTGELFF. In DNA, the CDR3 is TGTGCCTGGTTCGGCGGCGCGAACACCGGGGAGCTGTTTTTT.

V is TRBV28 and J is TRBJ2-5; D not resolved. This CDR3 comprises 12 residues. Germline-derived CDR1 and CDR2 are MDHEN and SYDVKM. V lost 3 bases and J lost 4, with 6 bases in between. The CDR3 here is CASSFPPETQYF. CDR3 bases: TGTGCCAGCAGTTTCCCTCCAGAGACCCAGTACTTC.

On this clone itself: This CDR3 is also generated by other DNA sequences in the sample. V and J are TRBV28 and TRBJ1-2, with 7 bases matching TRBD1. V gave up 5 bases and J gave up 2 bases; unmatched junction bases: 5. There are 14 residues in the CDR3. Germline CDR1 MDHEN, CDR2 SYDVKM. DNA of the CDR3: TGTGCCAGCAGTCCCGGGACAGCCAACTATGGCTACACCTTC. It translates to CASSPGTANYGYTF.

This chain uses TRBV4-3 with TRBJ1-4; the match to TRBD1 covers 8 bases. The CDR3 has 17 residues. J gave up 7 bases and V 0 bases, and 10 bases lay outside the gene matches. Germline V lookup: CDR1 LGHNA, CDR2 YSLEER. The CDR3 DNA follows: TGCGCCAGCAGCCAAGACGACCAGGGGGCCTATGTTGAAAAACTGTTTTTT. Residues: CASSQDDQGAYVEKLFF.

V and J are TRBV5-6 and TRBJ1-3; unclear D gene. Germline V gives CDR1 SGHDT, CDR2 YYEEEE. CDR3 size: 16 residues. The V end was cut by 2 bases, the J end by 0 bases, with 12 bases between. The CDR3 region is CASSFRHQISGNTIYF. CDR3 sequence (DNA): TGTGCCAGCAGCTTTCGACACCAAATCTCTGGAAACACCATATATTTT.

The V and J genes are TRBV6-5 and TRBJ1-5; possible D gene TRBD1, 6 bases. V was pared by 6 bases and J by 7 bases, with 16 bases between. The germline V gene has CDR1 MNHEY and CDR2 SVGAGI. CDR3 length: 14 residues. The CDR3 reads CASRFTGKGQPQHF. CDR3 sequence (DNA): TGTGCCAGCAGGTTTACAGGGAAAGGACAGCCCCAGCATTTT.

The chain couples TRBV28 to TRBJ2-7, with a weak D call TRBD1 (5 bases). With 6 bases removed from V and 4 bases from J, the gap between germline ends came to 19 bases. CDR3 length: 15 amino acids. Germline CDR1 is MDHEN and CDR2 is SYDVKM. The CDR3 protein is CASSPAGRTVYEQYF. Written as DNA, the CDR3 is TGTGCCAGCAGCCCCGCAGGGCGAACTGTGTACGAGCAGTACTTC.

The chain links TRBV6-5 to TRBJ2-5; D perhaps matches TRBD2 (6 bases). V was pared by 6 bases and J by 7 bases, with 15 bases between. CDR3 size: 13 residues. CDR1 and CDR2 (germline): MNHEY, SVGAGI. This CDR3 is CASRVPAEGTQYF. Here the CDR3 DNA reads TGTGCCAGCAGGGTTCCAGCGGAGGGGACCCAGTACTTC.